Listed here are 26 T cell receptor beta chains from one sample, sequenced in a study of blood T cell repertoires in COVID-19. This table comes from immunoSEQ multiplex PCR, and its TCRdb copy is limited to in-frame clones, with some not included. Among over 300,000 clones, roughly 89% were seen once, and the ten largest hold around 7%. The source material was peripheral blood. Receptor source: a young man with active or convalescent COVID-19.

This rearrangement joins TRBV2 to TRBJ2-2; 10 nucleotides align to TRBD1. The germline V gene has CDR1 SNHLY and CDR2 FYNNEI. J gave up 5 bases and V 7 bases, and 7 bases lay outside the gene matches. The CDR3 runs 15 residues. CDR3 DNA: TGTGCCAGCATGCGACAGGGGGCGTGGACCGGGGAGCTGTTTTTT. Translating gives CASMRQGAWTGELFF.

V gene TRBV29-1 combines with J gene TRBJ1-4; 7 positions agree with TRBD1. The trim removed 5 bases at V and 0 bases at J, leaving 3 bases unmatched. From germline, CDR1 is SQVTM and CDR2 ANQGSEA. This CDR3 region has 14 residues. CDR3 region: CSVSGTATNEKLFF. CDR3 DNA sequence: TGCAGCGTTTCCGGGACAGCAACTAATGAAAAACTGTTTTTT. The entire variable domain, with the rest obtained from reference TRBV29-1 and TRBJ1-4, is as follows: SAVISQKPSRDICQRGTSLTIQCQVDSQVTMMFWYRQQPGQSLTLIATANQGSEATYESGFVIDKFPISRPNLTFSTLTVSNMSPEDSSIYLCSVSGTATNEKLFFGSGTQLSVL.

V gene TRBV6-5 combines with J gene TRBJ2-1, with 7 nucleotides matching TRBD2. The V gene end was trimmed by 6 bases and the J gene end by 7 bases; junction bases not matched to a gene: 9. This CDR3 is built from 14 residues. Germline V lookup: CDR1 MNHEY, CDR2 SVGAGI. This CDR3 reads CASRTGAAGNEQFF. The CDR3 DNA reads TGTGCCAGCAGGACTGGAGCAGCGGGAAATGAGCAGTTCTTC.

This clone was seen only once. In DNA form, the CDR3 reads TGTGCCAGCAGCCTTGCCCCCCCGCTAGGGCAGTTCTTC. Translated, it gives CASSLAPPLGQFF. The gene calls are TRBV14 and TRBJ2-1; D is ambiguous. The V end lost 4 bases, the J end lost 12 bases, and 16 bases lay between the germline ends. The CDR3 runs 13 residues. In germline, CDR1 is SGHDN, CDR2 FVKESK.

This clone was seen only once. V gene TRBV9 combines with J gene TRBJ2-2; the match to TRBD2 covers 15 bases. The CDR3 has 18 amino acids. The V segment lost 3 bases and the J segment 1 base; nucleotides outside the gene matches: 4. Germline V lookup: CDR1 SGDLS, CDR2 YYNGEE. Here the CDR3 reads CASSAGLAGGWNTGELFF. The CDR3 DNA is TGTGCCAGCAGCGCCGGACTAGCGGGAGGGTGGAACACCGGGGAGCTGTTTTTT.

The V gene is TRBV4-1, the J gene TRBJ2-3, with 8 bases identical to TRBD2. V lost 3 bases to trimming and J lost 1 base; unmatched junction nucleotides: 18. The CDR3 contains 20 residues. The germline V gene has CDR1 MGHRA and CDR2 YSYEKL. CDR3 in amino acids: CASSHGQYHTGGLGTDTQYF. The CDR3 bases are TGCGCCAGCAGCCACGGACAGTATCACACGGGGGGGCTGGGCACAGATACGCAGTATTTT.

The V and J genes are TRBV28 and TRBJ2-2, with 7 bases identical to TRBD1. Unmatched junction bases numbered 1, after V lost 3 bases and J lost 6 bases. CDR3 length equals 13 residues. Germline values: CDR1 MDHEN, CDR2 SYDVKM. The chain's CDR3 is CASSFTGAGELFF. The CDR3 DNA reads as TGTGCCAGCAGTTTTACAGGGGCCGGGGAGCTGTTTTTT. The full variable domain, with the rest looked up from reference TRBV28 and TRBJ2-2, is DVKVTQSSRYLVKRTGEKVFLECVQDMDHENMFWYRQDPGLGLRLIYFSYDVKMKEKGDIPEGYSVSREKKERFSLILESASTNQTSMYLCASSFTGAGELFFGEGSRLTVL.

CDR3 DNA: TGTGCCAGCAGCTTGGGACAGATAAGTATGAACACTGAAGCTTTCTTT. The encoded protein is CASSLGQISMNTEAFF. The gene calls are TRBV5-6 and TRBJ1-1, with TRBD1 as a possible D gene (5 bases). Trimming stripped 0 bases from V and 0 bases from J, with 12 bases between. This CDR3 is built from 16 residues. The germline CDR1 and CDR2 sequences are SGHDT and YYEEEE.

The rearrangement uses TRBV9 and TRBJ1-2, with 12 bases aligning to TRBD1. This CDR3 region has 16 residues. Per germline, CDR1 SGDLS and CDR2 YYNGEE. Trimming cost V 0 bases and J 6 bases; bases outside gene matches: 6. The CDR3 loop reads CASSVGPGTGGNGYTF. In nucleotides, the CDR3 is TGTGCCAGCAGCGTAGGACCCGGGACAGGGGGCAATGGCTACACCTTC.

The chain combines TRBV18 with TRBJ2-4; maybe TRBD1 (6 bases). V dropped 1 base and J dropped 6 bases, with 13 bases sitting between them. CDR1 and CDR2 (germline): KGHSH, LQKENI. This CDR3 is built from 15 residues. DNA for the CDR3: TGTGCCAGCTCACCACAGGCCAGGGGAAGAAACATTCAGTACTTC. Translation gives CASSPQARGRNIQYF.

The chain couples TRBV19 to TRBJ2-1; D is possibly TRBD1 (5 bases). Germline V CDR1 and CDR2: LNHDA, SQIVND (reference sequence). The CDR3 covers 14 residues. The germline V and J ends were trimmed by 5 bases and 4 bases, with 12 bases remaining between them. This CDR3 reads CASSGATRYNEQFF. The CDR3 bases are TGTGCCAGTAGTGGGGCCACAAGATACAATGAGCAGTTCTTC.

The J gene is TRBJ1-6, the V gene TRBV6-2 or TRBV6-3, with 11 bases identical to TRBD1. CDR3 length equals 18 residues. Germline trimming cut 2 bases from V and 10 bases from J; bases unmatched to any gene: 13. The V gene's germline CDR1 is MNHEY and CDR2 SVGEGT. Written as DNA, the CDR3 is TGTGCCAGCAGTTACCCTGGACAGGGGGCAGGGGTCGGGTCACCCCTCCACTTT. Protein sequence: CASSYPGQGAGVGSPLHF.

The chain joins TRBV4-2 to TRBJ2-7; TRBD2 aligns across 7 bases. CDR1 and CDR2 (germline): LGHNA, YNFKEQ. The CDR3 sequence is 14 residues long. The junction had 6 bases not matched to a gene; V was cut back by 4 bases and J by 3 bases. DNA for the CDR3: TGTGCCAGCAGCCGGGGGGGAGAGGGCTACGAGCAGTACTTC. Translating gives CASSRGGEGYEQYF.

V usage is TRBV4-3 and J usage is TRBJ1-6; the match to TRBD1 covers 10 bases. Germline loops: CDR1 LGHNA, CDR2 YSLEER. Trimming cost V 0 bases and J 7 bases; bases outside gene matches: 3. The CDR3 totals 16 residues. CDR3 region: CASSQDLGQGNSPLHF. The CDR3 DNA follows: TGCGCCAGCAGCCAAGATTTGGGACAGGGGAATTCACCCCTCCACTTT.

This clone has a single count. The rearrangement uses TRBV5-1 and TRBJ1-1; perhaps TRBD1 as D (5 bases). The CDR3 has 13 amino acids. Per the germline V gene, CDR1 is SGHRS and CDR2 is YFSETQ. The V gene lost 3 bases and the J gene lost 4 bases, with 10 bases spanning the gap. The CDR3 loop reads CASSSGYATEAFF. The CDR3 coding sequence is TGCGCCAGCAGCTCAGGGTACGCCACTGAAGCTTTCTTT.

This clone showed up just a few times. This chain links TRBV23-1 with TRBJ1-5; possible D gene TRBD1, 5 bases. TRBV23-1 is reported as an ORF; its role is uncertain. The CDR3 totals 21 residues. The V gene lost 6 bases and the J gene lost 11 bases, with 41 bases spanning the gap. The CDR3 region is CASRTLGMNGPTLGGGSSQHF. The CDR3 DNA sequence: TGCGCCAGCAGGACCCTTGGGATGAACGGACCAACTCTTGGGGGGGGGTCGTCCCAGCATTTT.

The V call is TRBV20-1, the J call TRBJ1-2, with 10 bases matching TRBD1. After removal of 3 bases from V and 4 bases from J, the junction contained 8 bases not matched to a gene. Germline V lookup: CDR1 DFQATT, CDR2 SNEGSKA (reference sequence). CDR3 length equals 15 residues. CDR3 in DNA: TGCAGTGCTAGTACCCGGGACAGGGGCATCTATGGCTACACCTTC. This sequence encodes CSASTRDRGIYGYTF.

This rearrangement joins TRBV7-3 to TRBJ2-7; 11 bases line up with TRBD2. CDR1 and CDR2 (germline): SGHTA, FQGTGA. Trimming at V came to 4 bases and at J to 3 bases, leaving 2 bases not matched to a gene. The CDR3 totals 14 residues. The DNA for the CDR3 is TGTGCCAGCAGCTCCGGGACTAGCGGCTACGAGCAGTACTTC. Translating it yields CASSSGTSGYEQYF.

This clone was picked up a small number of times. V gene TRBV25-1 combines with J gene TRBJ1-2, with unresolved D. The germline V gene has CDR1 MGHDK and CDR2 SYGVNS. V was trimmed by 8 bases and J by 8 bases, leaving 18 bases between them. The CDR3 sequence is 13 residues long. CDR3 amino acids: CASLPEGSGGYTF. CDR3 DNA sequence: TGTGCCAGCCTTCCCGAGGGATCAGGCGGCTACACCTTC.

This rearrangement joins TRBV19 to TRBJ1-5; D might be TRBD1 (5 bases). Trimming stripped 3 bases from V and 2 bases from J, with 14 bases between. The CDR3 sequence is 16 residues long. Germline values: CDR1 LNHDA, CDR2 SQIVND (reference sequence). Written as DNA, the CDR3 is TGTGCCAGTAGTATTGGTGCAGGGTTTGGCAATCAGCCCCAGCATTTT. Protein: CASSIGAGFGNQPQHF.

The chain has TRBV4-2 and TRBJ2-4, with TRBD1 matching 9 bases. This CDR3 has 15 amino acids. V lost 0 bases, J lost 8 bases, and 5 bases stayed unmatched. Germline CDR1 is LGHNA and CDR2 is YNFKEQ. The CDR3, as DNA: TGTGCCAGCAGCCAAGATGGGACAGGGTTAGACATTCAGTACTTC. This encodes CASSQDGTGLDIQYF.

The J gene is TRBJ2-3, the V gene TRBV7-6, with TRBD1 matching over 11 bases. The CDR3 spans 15 residues. Per the germline V gene, CDR1 is SGHVS and CDR2 is FNYEAQ. V gave up 6 bases and J gave up 1 base; unmatched junction bases: 3. The CDR3 bases are TGTGCCAGCAGACGGACAGGGGGCGGCACAGATACGCAGTATTTT. It specifies CASRRTGGGTDTQYF.

J is TRBJ1-5 and V is TRBV4-3, with TRBD1 matching over 8 bases. There are 17 residues in the CDR3. With V trimmed by 0 bases and J by 4 bases, 8 bases remained unmatched. Germline V CDR1 and CDR2: LGHNA, YSLEER. CDR3 sequence: CASSQDLSRGLNQPQHF. In DNA, the CDR3 is TGCGCCAGCAGCCAAGATTTAAGCAGGGGGCTTAATCAGCCCCAGCATTTT.

This chain joins TRBV2 and TRBJ1-5; D not resolved. Germline CDR1 is SNHLY and CDR2 is FYNNEI. Trimming took 8 bases from V and 0 from J, leaving 8 bases between them. The length of the CDR3 is 13 residues. The CDR3 coding sequence is TGTGCCAGCCGAGCGGATAGCAATCAGCCCCAGCATTTT. Its translation is CASRADSNQPQHF.

This chain links TRBV7-8 with TRBJ1-3, with 7 bases lining up with TRBD1. CDR1 and CDR2 (germline): SGHVS, FQNEAQ. The CDR3 has 17 residues. The V gene end was trimmed by 4 bases and the J gene end by 0 bases; junction bases not matched to a gene: 9. The CDR3 region is CASSSLDRELSGNTIYF. The CDR3, as DNA: TGTGCCAGCAGCTCCCTTGACAGGGAGCTCTCTGGAAACACCATATATTTT.

J is TRBJ2-3 and V is TRBV27; D is perhaps TRBD2 (5 bases). V was clipped by 1 base and J by 0 bases, with 8 bases between them. The V gene's germline CDR1 is MNHEY and CDR2 SMNVEV (reference sequence). This CDR3 is built from 15 residues. CDR3 in amino acids: CASSLWEKSTDTQYF. The CDR3, as DNA: TGTGCCAGCAGTTTATGGGAGAAAAGCACAGATACGCAGTATTTT.